Presented here are 23 T cell receptor beta chains from one specimen sequenced in a study of patients and donors after allogeneic stem cell transplantation. TCRdb ran MiXCR on the RT-PCR reads and lists one entry per CDR3 protein. Here the sample spans 900,000 to 1,000,000 distinct CDR3 sequences, about 20% being singletons. Sequenced material: blood, either unsorted or a sorted T cell fraction (not recorded which). The source is a human donor who was either an allogeneic HSCT recipient or a stem cell or donor lymphocyte infusion donor (not recorded which). It is not recorded whose cells these are; they may come from a transplant donor.

The V gene is TRBV11-3, the J gene TRBJ2-4; D possibly corresponds to TRBD2 (5 bases). Germline V gene lookup returns CDR1 SGHNT and CDR2 YENEEA. V lost 0 bases and J 9 bases, leaving 9 bases between the germline ends. The CDR3 is 13 amino acids. CDR3 sequence reads: CASSLDRRVIQYF. CDR3 sequence (DNA): TGTGCCAGCAGCTTAGACCGGCGGGTCATTCAGTACTTC.

There are a few counts of this clonotype. This chain uses TRBV3-1 with TRBJ2-1; 14 bases are shared with TRBD2. Germline CDR1 reads LGHDT; CDR2 reads YNNKEL (reference sequence). There are 18 residues in the CDR3. V dropped 2 bases and J dropped 7; count of bases not matched to a gene: 10. The CDR3 loop is CASSQIRGTSGGVNEQFF. CDR3 nucleotides: TGTGCCAGCAGCCAAATCCGCGGGACTAGCGGGGGTGTAAATGAGCAGTTCTTC.

The chain couples TRBV12-3 or TRBV12-4 to TRBJ2-7; no firm D call. Trimming shortened V by 5 bases and J by 4 bases, and 9 bases separated the two germline ends. This CDR3 region has 12 residues. CDR3 sequence reads: CASSKSLYEQYF. The CDR3 DNA reads as TGTGCCAGCAGTAAAAGTCTTTACGAGCAGTACTTC.

This chain uses TRBV5-6 with TRBJ2-1; TRBD2 matches at 10 bases. The ends lost 1 base at V and 9 bases at J; junction bases unmatched: 7. The CDR3 has 15 amino acids. The germline gives CDR1 SGHDT, CDR2 YYEEEE. CDR3 protein: CASSLSLAGDSEQFF. The DNA for the CDR3 is TGTGCCAGCAGCTTGTCGCTAGCGGGAGACAGTGAGCAGTTCTTC.

This clonotype was seen a few times. This chain joins TRBV12-3 or TRBV12-4 and TRBJ1-2; 12 bases fit TRBD1. This CDR3 region has 17 residues. The V segment lost 5 bases and the J segment 4 bases; nucleotides outside the gene matches: 11. CDR3 region: CASSGRDRGLLLYGYTF. The CDR3, as DNA: TGTGCCAGCAGTGGCCGGGACAGGGGGCTCTTACTCTATGGCTACACCTTC.

The V call is TRBV15, the J call TRBJ2-1; a possible D gene is TRBD2 (5 bases). This CDR3 spans 16 amino acids. Germline-derived CDR1 and CDR2 are LNHNV and YYDKDF (reference sequence). V lost 3 bases and J lost 2, with 14 bases in between. DNA of the CDR3: TGTGCCACCAGCAGGAGCTATCGAGGGCCCTACAATGAGCAGTTCTTC. Translated, it gives CATSRSYRGPYNEQFF.

This clonotype was seen ten or more times. The chain couples TRBV12-3 or TRBV12-4 to TRBJ1-6; D may be TRBD1 (6 bases). The CDR3 totals 13 residues. V lost 6 bases, J lost 13 bases, and 16 bases lay in between. This chain's CDR3 is CASRPNRVSPLHF. CDR3 DNA sequence: TGTGCCAGCAGGCCCAACAGGGTATCGCCCCTCCACTTT.

This clonotype was observed many times. The chain uses TRBV5-1 and TRBJ2-7; D not certain. Trimming left V 0 bases short and J 0 bases short, with 10 bases between. In germline, CDR1 is SGHRS, CDR2 YFSETQ. This CDR3 contains 15 residues. The CDR3 bases are TGCGCCAGCAGCTTGGAAAGTCGGGCCTCCTACGAGCAGTACTTC. It yields the protein CASSLESRASYEQYF.

The chain uses TRBV2 and TRBJ2-1, with D perhaps matching TRBD2 (6 bases). The CDR3 runs 15 residues. The germline V gene has CDR1 SNHLY and CDR2 FYNNEI. Between the trimmed V and J ends, which lost 4 bases and 9 bases, there was a span of 19 bases. The CDR3 is CASSVEGSARAEQFF. For the CDR3, the DNA is TGTGCCAGCAGTGTGGAGGGGAGCGCAAGGGCTGAGCAGTTCTTC. Drawing the rest from reference TRBV2 and TRBJ2-1, the complete variable domain is EPEVTQTPSHQVTQMGQEVILRCVPISNHLYFYWYRQILGQKVEFLVSFYNNEISEKSEIFDDQFSVERPDGSNFTLKIRSTKLEDSAMYFCASSVEGSARAEQFFGPGTRLTVL.

The rearrangement uses TRBV24-1 and TRBJ1-1, with D unclear. V lost 10 bases to trimming and J lost 1 base, with 3 bases between them. The germline V gene encodes CDR1 KGHDR and CDR2 SFDVKD. The CDR3 extends over 10 amino acids. Written as DNA, the CDR3 is TGTGCCACACAGAACACTGAAGCTTTCTTT. It encodes CATQNTEAFF.

This chain connects TRBV19 to TRBJ2-5, with TRBD2 as a possible D gene (5 bases). The ends were cut back, 4 bases at V and 4 bases at J, with 13 bases in the middle. Germline V CDR1 and CDR2: LNHDA, SQIVND (reference sequence). This CDR3 has 14 amino acids. CDR3 sequence (DNA): TGTGCCAGTAGTACTCTGTGGGCGGGAGAGACCCAGTACTTC. This gives the protein CASSTLWAGETQYF.

Only one count was recorded for this clonotype. V is TRBV5-1 and J is TRBJ2-2; TRBD2 might be the D (5 bases). The V gene's germline CDR1 is SGHRS and CDR2 YFSETQ. The CDR3 covers 15 residues. The V and J ends lost 7 bases and 4 bases respectively, with 17 bases between them. CDR3 in DNA: TGCGCCAGCGGCTACGACGGGATGGCCACCGGGGAGCTGTTTTTT. It encodes CASGYDGMATGELFF.

This clonotype turned up a few times. This chain links TRBV18 with TRBJ1-6; 7 positions agree with TRBD1. The CDR3 consists of 16 residues. Germline assignment: CDR1 KGHSH and CDR2 LQKENI. V gave up 2 bases and J gave up 7 bases; unmatched junction bases: 8. The CDR3 protein is CASSPISGTVNSPLHF. In nucleotides, the CDR3 is TGTGCCAGCTCACCAATTAGTGGGACAGTAAATTCACCCCTCCACTTT.

This clonotype was counted a few times. The CDR3: CASSLGGPGYEQYF. The CDR3 DNA reads TGTGCCAGCAGCTTAGGGGGGCCCGGATACGAGCAGTACTTC. The rearrangement links TRBV11-1 to TRBJ2-7; TRBD1 is a possible D gene (6 bases). The CDR3 is 14 residues long. CDR1 is SGHAT, CDR2 FQDESV, per germline (reference sequence). Trimming cost V 1 base and J 4 bases, with 11 bases left between them.

The V and J genes are TRBV24-1 and TRBJ2-2; D might be TRBD2 (5 bases). Germline-derived CDR1 and CDR2 are KGHDR and SFDVKD. This CDR3 contains 16 residues. V was cut by 2 bases and J by 3 bases, with 12 bases left in between. The CDR3 region is CATSDYAAVDTGELFF. CDR3 nucleotides: TGTGCCACCAGTGATTACGCAGCGGTCGACACCGGGGAGCTGTTTTTT.

In this sample, this clonotype turned up a few times. This chain links TRBV7-8 with TRBJ2-3; D is uncertain. CDR1 is SGHVS and CDR2 is FQNEAQ in the germline V gene. The V end was cut by 5 bases, the J end by 5 bases, with 8 bases between. CDR3 length equals 12 residues. DNA of the CDR3: TGTGCCAGCAGCCCGGCCAAAGATACGCAGTATTTT. This encodes CASSPAKDTQYF.

The sample holds a few counts of this clonotype. The genes are TRBV5-1 and TRBJ2-7, with 8 bases identical to TRBD2. The trim removed 3 bases at V and 2 bases at J, leaving 4 bases unmatched. Germline V gene data show CDR1 as SGHRS and CDR2 as YFSETQ. This CDR3 spans 14 amino acids. The CDR3 here is CASSSRTSTYEQYF. The CDR3 DNA sequence: TGCGCCAGCAGCTCGCGGACTAGCACCTACGAGCAGTACTTC.

The chain carries TRBV6-5 and TRBJ1-2; the D gene is possibly TRBD1 (5 bases). Between the trimmed V and J ends, which lost 2 bases and 4 bases, there was a span of 14 bases. Germline CDR1 and CDR2: MNHEY and SVGAGI. This CDR3 is built from 15 residues. The DNA of the CDR3 is TGTGCCAGCAGTTACCGGGACTCCTCTCGCTATGGCTACACCTTC. As protein: CASSYRDSSRYGYTF.

Ten or more counts support this clonotype. The rearrangement joins TRBV6-1 to TRBJ2-7, with 8 bases identical to TRBD1. Germline V gene lookup returns CDR1 MNHNS and CDR2 SASEGT. This CDR3 contains 16 residues. The trim removed 6 bases at V and 2 bases at J, leaving 12 bases unmatched. The CDR3 DNA reads TGTGCCAGCAGCCCGAGCTCCGGGACAGGAACCTACGAGCAGTACTTC. Its translation is CASSPSSGTGTYEQYF.

Regarding this clonotype: Mismatch with germline at one junction end may stem from a read error. The CDR3 DNA reads TGCGCCAGCAGCGAACCAGGTGTTCATGAGCAGTCCTTC. Translation gives CASSEPGVHEQSF. The genes are TRBV5-1 and TRBJ2-1; the D is unclear. The CDR3 is 13 amino acids. Germline CDR1 and CDR2: SGHRS and YFSETQ.

The chain is built from TRBV20-1 and TRBJ1-2; D perhaps matches TRBD1 (5 bases). CDR1 and CDR2 from the germline V gene are DFQATT and SNEGSKA (reference sequence). V lost 1 base and J lost 2, with 11 bases in between. The CDR3 runs 14 residues. The CDR3 is CSARGQGKNYGYTF. The CDR3 DNA is TGCAGTGCTAGAGGGCAGGGAAAAAACTATGGCTACACCTTC.

DNA for the CDR3: TGTGCCAGCAGTGAAGCGCAGGGGCGAAATTCACCCCTCCACTTT. Its protein product is CASSEAQGRNSPLHF. The chain uses TRBV2 and TRBJ1-6, with D possibly matching TRBD1 (6 bases). Germline lookup yields CDR1 SNHLY and CDR2 FYNNEI. V lost 0 bases and J 7 bases, leaving 10 bases between the germline ends. This CDR3 is 15 amino acids long.

The CDR3 nucleotides are TGTGCCAGCAGTGATATTGTCTCCCCGGGGTGGGCTTTCTTT. The encoded protein is CASSDIVSPGWAFF. The V and J genes are TRBV2 and TRBJ1-1; D ambiguous. Germline V gene data show CDR1 as SNHLY and CDR2 as FYNNEI. The CDR3 totals 14 residues. Trimming removed 3 bases from V and 11 bases from J, with 19 bases in between. Full variable domain (rest looked up from reference TRBV2 and TRBJ1-1): EPEVTQTPSHQVTQMGQEVILRCVPISNHLYFYWYRQILGQKVEFLVSFYNNEISEKSEIFDDQFSVERPDGSNFTLKIRSTKLEDSAMYFCASSDIVSPGWAFFGQGTRLTVV.